One sample yielded the 12 T cell receptor beta chains listed below, sequenced in a study of tumor-infiltrating lymphocytes in primary liver carcinoma. Starting from about 0.5 ug of total RNA, TCR beta cDNA was produced with a primer in the constant region. Slightly modified ARM-PCR with three nested multiplex PCR rounds yielded TCR beta libraries. TRBV1-TRBV30 forward and Cbeta reverse primers drove the first two approximately 11-cycle rounds. TCRdb fed the multiplex PCR reads into MiXCR, producing one record per CDR3 protein. Of 84,000 or so distinct CDR3 sequences in the sample, 72% were seen once. Both RNA and DNA were isolated together from around 20-30 mg of bulk tissue that had not been sorted. Specimen: liver tumor tissue from sampling region 1. The subset is: tumor region T1, superior pole. The source is a man aged 35 to 55 with primary liver carcinoma and hepatitis B virus infection.

As for this clonotype: A single base separates this from a much larger clone, so it may be a read error. The CDR3 does not end in the conserved phenylalanine or tryptophan, so this is likely a read error. This chain links TRBV30 with TRBJ1-1; D gene uncertain. Per the germline V gene, CDR1 is GTSNPN and CDR2 is SVGIG (reference sequence). Trimming left V 5 bases short and J 1 base short, with 11 bases between. CDR3 size: 13 residues. CDR3 protein: CAWVRSANTEAFS. The CDR3 DNA follows: TGTGCCTGGGTTCGATCGGCGAACACTGAAGCTTTCTCT.

This clonotype was detected a few times. A much larger clone lies a single base off, so this may be a read error. The chain recombines TRBV6-2 or TRBV6-3 with TRBJ2-7; D unresolved. The CDR3 is 13 amino acids. Germline V gene sequence: CDR1 MNHEY, CDR2 SVGEGT. The CDR3 here is CTSSFLLVYEQYF. CDR3 in DNA: TGTACCAGCAGCTTCCTATTGGTCTACGAGCAGTACTTC.

A remark on this clonotype: A read error may explain this, as a much larger clone is one base away. This is likely a read error, given that the CDR3 carries no conserved phenylalanine or tryptophan at its end. This CDR3 is CASSLAVQGQGEQFL. The CDR3 region has the DNA TGCGCCAGCAGCTTGGCGGTCCAGGGTCAGGGTGAGCAGTTCCTC. The J gene is TRBJ2-1, the V gene TRBV5-1; D is possibly TRBD1 (5 bases). The V and J ends lost 0 bases and 9 bases respectively, with 16 bases between them. The CDR3 is 15 residues long. Germline V gives CDR1 SGHRS, CDR2 YFSETQ.

The V gene is TRBV11-1, the J gene TRBJ1-1; TRBD1 matches 8 bases. CDR1 and CDR2 (germline): SGHAT, FQDESV (reference sequence). The CDR3 extends over 13 amino acids. V lost 5 bases, J lost 5 bases, and 4 bases stayed unmatched. The DNA for the CDR3 is TGTGCCAGCAGCATAACAGGGGGTACTGAAGCTTTCTTT. Encoded protein: CASSITGGTEAFF.

Many counts were recorded for this clonotype. The chain's CDR3 is CAISEPTRRGKGYNEQFF. DNA for the CDR3: TGTGCCATCAGTGAGCCGACGAGGAGGGGAAAGGGGTACAATGAGCAGTTCTTC. The chain uses TRBV10-3 and TRBJ2-1, with D possibly TRBD2 on 6 matching bases. CDR1 ENHRY and CDR2 SYGVKD come from the germline V gene. V lost 2 bases, J lost 4 bases, and 21 bases lay in between. The CDR3 is 18 amino acids.

This clonotype was observed a handful of times. This chain joins TRBV7-3 and TRBJ2-3; no reliable D call. The CDR3 has 9 amino acids. Germline V gene sequence: CDR1 SGHTA, CDR2 FQGTGA. Trimming cost V 8 bases and J 5 bases, with 2 bases left between them. CDR3 nucleotide sequence: TGTGCCAGCGGAGATACGCAGTATTTT. Translation: CASGDTQYF.

A word on this clonotype: One junction end disagrees with the germline gene, perhaps due to a read error. The chain couples TRBV5-1 to TRBJ1-5, with TRBD1 matching 10 bases. Germline loops: CDR1 SGHRS, CDR2 YFSETQ. The CDR3 sequence is 17 residues long. CDR3 loop: CTSSREPTGTGDQPQHF. CDR3 coding DNA: TGCACCAGCAGCCGGGAACCGACCGGGACAGGGGATCAGCCCCAGCACTTT. The full variable domain, its missing parts supplied by reference TRBV5-1 and TRBJ1-5, is KAGVTQTPRYLIKTRGQQVTLSCSPISGHRSVSWYQQTPGQGLQFLFEYFSETQRNKGNFPGRFSGRQFSNSRSEMNVSTLELGDSALYLCTSSREPTGTGDQPQHFGDGTRLSIL.

A word on this clonotype: Relative to the germline gene, one junction end is altered; a read error may explain this. V is TRBV12-3 or TRBV12-4 and J is TRBJ2-2; 9 bases are shared with TRBD1. CDR3 length: 15 amino acids. The CDR3 loop is CASSLGDRVSWELFF. CDR3 bases: TGTGCCAGCAGTTTAGGGGACAGGGTGTCCTGGGAGCTATTTTTT.

Concerning this clonotype: A read error may account for a junction end that differs from germline. CDR3 amino acids: CASSPHGQDGNYGYTF. The CDR3 DNA reads as TGTGCCAGCAGCCCCCACGGCCAGGACGGTAACTATGGTTACACCTTC. This rearrangement joins TRBV6-5 to TRBJ1-2; D gene uncertain. Looked up from germline, CDR1 is MNHEY and CDR2 is SVGAGI. CDR3 length equals 16 residues.

This clonotype was counted only a few times. The chain has TRBV28 and TRBJ1-4; D remains ambiguous. This CDR3 has 13 amino acids. CDR1 and CDR2 (germline): MDHEN, SYDVKM. Trimming pared 8 bases from V and 10 bases from J, leaving 17 bases between. Here the CDR3 DNA reads TGTGCCAGCGGTTCCGCATTTTCTGGAAAACTGTTTTTT. Residues: CASGSAFSGKLFF.

As to this clonotype: Because it lacks the conserved phenylalanine or tryptophan at the end, this CDR3 is likely a read error. No DNA is shown, since the ends of the CDR3 on it are uncertain; the CDR3 is the one TCRdb lists. This chain joins TRBV6-5 and TRBJ1-5; the table assigns TRBD1, which was not confirmed against the DNA. Germline assignment: CDR1 MNHEY and CDR2 SVGAGI. A total of 14 residues make up the CDR3, ends included. CDR3 sequence reads: CASSTGTGDQPQHL.

On this clonotype: The CDR3 end shows no conserved phenylalanine or tryptophan, and so a read error is likely. The J gene is TRBJ2-1, the V gene TRBV18; unclear D gene. V gave up 3 bases and J gave up 7 bases, with 4 bases separating them. Germline-derived CDR1 and CDR2 are KGHSH and LQKENI. This CDR3 is 11 amino acids long. CDR3 in DNA: TGTGCCAGCTCACCGGGTAATGAGCAGTTCTTA. Residues: CASSPGNEQFL.